This T cell receptor (beta chain) was sequenced for a study of radiotherapy plus CTLA-4 blockade in lung cancer. Looking at the study overall: The study recorded objective responses in roughly 20% of patients and disease control in 31%.

Overall study findings and caveats: Radiotherapy was combined with ipilimumab, and tumor-derived TCR clones then expanded in blood. The best predictor of response was reported to be early blood T cell clone dynamics, with interferon-beta.

Germline loops: CDR1 LNHNV, CDR2 YYDKDF (reference sequence). The CDR3 has 15 residues. V lost 0 bases, J lost 5 bases, and 11 bases lay in between. Clones were read by immunoSEQ multiplex PCR, and TCRdb kept only the in-frame ones, dropping some. Found here are 95,000 to 150,000 clones, around 89% of them singletons; the top ten hold 6.9%. A word on this clone: Its antigen is as yet unknown.

The V and J genes are TRBV15 and TRBJ2-1; a possible D gene is TRBD1 (5 bases). This TCR was sampled from a human donor with non-small cell lung cancer that progressed on radiotherapy plus ipilimumab. The specimen was peripheral blood, collected from a patient treated with radiotherapy plus ipilimumab. CDR3 sequence reads: CATSREARTNNEQFF. The CDR3 DNA sequence: TGTGCCACCAGCAGAGAAGCACGGACAAACAATGAGCAGTTCTTC.